This T cell receptor beta chain was sequenced in a study of Tregs in tolerant kidney transplant recipients. The repertoire was sequenced with immunoSEQ multiplex PCR; TCRdb's copy has only in-frame clones and lacks some. The sample table sets out under 55,000 clones. Trimming removed 4 bases at V and 10 bases at J, with 11 bases between. The CDR3 spans 13 residues. Looked up from germline, CDR1 is SNHLY and CDR2 is FYNNEI. In regard to this clone: Read data end 3 residues before the CDR3 end; the end is taken from the germline J gene.

The sequence came from a human donor who received a combined kidney and bone marrow transplant. This chain links TRBV2 with TRBJ1-6; D is ambiguous. Material: CD4+ T cells from blood, obtained before the transplant. The CDR3 spells CASSARFGSPLHF. The sequenced part of the CDR3 DNA is TGTGCCAGCAGTGCCAGGTTTGGCTCACCC. The full variable domain, with the rest looked up from reference TRBV2 and TRBJ1-6, is EPEVTQTPSHQVTQMGQEVILRCVPISNHLYFYWYRQILGQKVEFLVSFYNNEISEKSEIFDDQFSVERPDGSNFTLKIRSTKLEDSAMYFCASSARFGSPLHFGNGTRLTVT.